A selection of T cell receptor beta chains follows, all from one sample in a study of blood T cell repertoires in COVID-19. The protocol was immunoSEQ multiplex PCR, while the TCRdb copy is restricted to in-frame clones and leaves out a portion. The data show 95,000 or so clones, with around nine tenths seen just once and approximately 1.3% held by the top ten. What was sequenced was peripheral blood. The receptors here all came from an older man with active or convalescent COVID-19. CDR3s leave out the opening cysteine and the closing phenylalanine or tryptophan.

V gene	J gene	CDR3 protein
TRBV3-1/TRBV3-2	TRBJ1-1	ASSPFSGYNTEAF
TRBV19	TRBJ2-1	ASSIQGIDEQF
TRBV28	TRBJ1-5	ATNRAHQPQH
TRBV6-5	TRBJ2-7	ASRTGTYNYEQY
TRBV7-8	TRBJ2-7	ASSPSRGVEQY
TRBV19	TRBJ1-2	APPGGGT
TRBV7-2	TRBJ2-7	ASSLTRLGGEQY
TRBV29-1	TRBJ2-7	SVVRGPREQY
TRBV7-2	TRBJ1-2	ASSLGTGSYGYT
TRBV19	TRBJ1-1	ASSTRGRGDTEAF
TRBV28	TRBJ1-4	ASSLQGNEKLF
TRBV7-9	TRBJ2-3	ASSPYGLASSDTQY
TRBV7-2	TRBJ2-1	ASSLLGGSYNEQF
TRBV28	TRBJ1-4	ASRRGRDEKLF
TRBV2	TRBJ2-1	ASSAETLNEQF
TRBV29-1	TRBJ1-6	SVAQGAGSPLH
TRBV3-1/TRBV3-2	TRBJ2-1	ASSQVDNEQF
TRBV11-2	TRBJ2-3	ASSPPLGADTQY
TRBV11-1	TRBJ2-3	ASSPSGSLSDTQY
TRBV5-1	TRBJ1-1	ASSFSGLGNTEAF